This entry features one T cell receptor (beta chain) sequence. Its antigen is still unknown. This CDR3 is 15 amino acids long. Trimming took 4 bases from V and 8 from J, leaving 21 bases between them. Germline V CDR1 and CDR2: SGHRS, YFSETQ. This sample stems from a study of cytomegalovirus exposure and HLA in healthy donors. Study results and caveats: Within an earlier analysis, most TCR beta V segments proved productive either about 90% or about 30% of the time.

With 60 Vbeta and 13 Jbeta primers, the PCR was carried out. Produced via immunoSEQ multiplex PCR; TCRdb's table is partial and in-frame only. The sample includes more than 200,000 clones. Sequenced input: PBMCs. This TCR was recovered from a woman aged 25 to 39 in good health and CMV-seropositive. The rearrangement joins TRBV5-1 to TRBJ1-2; D may be TRBD1 (6 bases). CDR3 DNA sequence: TGCGCCAGCAGCCTCCGGACAGAGTTTGGGGTAGGCTACACCTTC. Translation gives CASSLRTEFGVGYTF.